This TCR beta chain was sequenced during a study of blood T cell repertoires in COVID-19. Germline CDR1 is LNHDA and CDR2 is SQIVND (reference sequence). After removal of 3 bases from V and 2 bases from J, the junction contained 2 bases not matched to a gene. CDR3 length: 15 amino acids. Repertoires were generated with immunoSEQ multiplex PCR, while TCRdb's copy carries only in-frame clones and drops some. Of roughly 89,000 clones listed, roughly 78% were seen once; the top ten hold about a tenth. Input material: peripheral blood. This TCR was sampled from a woman in her sixties or seventies with acute or convalescent COVID-19. J is TRBJ2-5 and V is TRBV19, with TRBD2 identical over 11 bases. CDR3 sequence reads: CASSIGTSGQETQYF. The CDR3 coding sequence is TGTGCCAGTAGTATTGGGACTAGCGGACAAGAGACCCAGTACTTC.